Below are 5 T cell receptor beta chains sequenced from a single sample in a study of T cell clonality in common variable immunodeficiency. Study observations and caveats: Common variable immunodeficiency TCR beta sequences reportedly had fewer deletions and N-nucleotide insertions.

Data came from immunoSEQ multiplex PCR; TCRdb stores just in-frame clones and leaves some out. Altogether 30,000 to 40,000 clones were found in the sample, and no singletons occur. The antigens of these receptors remain unknown. Input material: peripheral blood mononuclear cells. Receptor source: a human donor with common variable immunodeficiency.

This clone was detected many times. The read ends 3 residues shy of where the CDR3 ends; the end is completed using the germline J gene. This sequence joins TRBV5-1 and TRBJ2-2; 10 nucleotides line up with TRBD2. CDR1 is SGHRS and CDR2 is YFSETQ in the germline V gene. The trim removed 2 bases at V and 3 bases at J, leaving 10 bases unmatched. CDR3 length equals 18 residues. The sequenced part of the CDR3 DNA is TGCGCCAGCAGCTTCCCCGCTACTAGCGGGGCGGACACCGGGGAG. This encodes CASSFPATSGADTGE. The full-length CDR3 reads as CASSFPATSGADTGELFF.

This clone is medium-sized by share. The read terminates 3 residues before the CDR3 end, so the remaining end is supplied by the germline J gene. The chain employs TRBV6-1 and TRBJ1-2; 7 nucleotides align to TRBD1. Germline assignment: CDR1 MNHNS and CDR2 SASEGT. Trimming at V came to 3 bases and at J to 4 bases, leaving 5 bases not matched to a gene. The CDR3 consists of 14 residues. The CDR3 spells CASSDQGDAYGYTF. The CDR3 DNA, read in part, is TGTGCCAGCAGTGATCAGGGGGACGCCTATGGC.

This clone was counted only a few times. Coverage ceases 3 residues before the CDR3 finishes, and the germline J gene fills in the end. The V call is TRBV18, the J call TRBJ2-4; D is unresolved. This CDR3 is 14 amino acids long. The germline gives CDR1 KGHSH, CDR2 LQKENI. CDR3 loop: CASSPQDFFGIQYF. Incomplete CDR3 DNA: TGTGCCAGCTCACCACAAGACTTTTTTGGGATT.

There are a few counts of this clone. The sequenced fragment ends 3 residues before the CDR3 boundary, so the rest is inferred from the germline J gene. The chain joins TRBV29-1 to TRBJ2-7; weak D call: TRBD2 (6 bases). From germline, CDR1 is SQVTM and CDR2 ANQGSEA. Trimming took 1 base from V and 6 from J, leaving 19 bases between them. CDR3 size: 15 residues. The CDR3 bases that were read are TGCAGCGTTGAAGGGGACTCCGGGGAGCGCCTCGAG. Protein sequence: CSVEGDSGERLE. The whole CDR3 region reads CSVEGDSGERLEQYF.

This clone showed up many times. The chain's CDR3 is CASQPGQDSYEQYF. Partial CDR3 DNA: TGCGCCAGCCAACCGGGACAGGACTCCTACGAG. This chain connects TRBV5-1 to TRBJ2-7, with 8 bases that match TRBD1. The sequence runs out 3 residues before the end of the CDR3; the remainder is reconstructed from the germline J gene. CDR1 SGHRS and CDR2 YFSETQ come from the germline V gene. The CDR3 loop spans 14 amino acids. V shed 7 bases, J shed 0 bases, and the junction held 6 bases outside the gene matches.